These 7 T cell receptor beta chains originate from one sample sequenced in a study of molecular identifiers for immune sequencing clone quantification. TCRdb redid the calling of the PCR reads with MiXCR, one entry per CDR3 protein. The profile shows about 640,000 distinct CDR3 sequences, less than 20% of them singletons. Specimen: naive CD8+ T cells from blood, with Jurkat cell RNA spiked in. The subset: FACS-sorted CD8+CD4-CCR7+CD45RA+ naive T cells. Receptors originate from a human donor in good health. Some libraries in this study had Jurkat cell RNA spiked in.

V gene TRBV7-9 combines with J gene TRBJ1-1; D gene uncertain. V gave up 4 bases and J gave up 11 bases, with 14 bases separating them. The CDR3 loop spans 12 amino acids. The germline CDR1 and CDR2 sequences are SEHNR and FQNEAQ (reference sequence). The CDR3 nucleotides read TGTGCCAGCAGCTCGGACTCAGCTTCTGCTTTCTTT. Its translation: CASSSDSASAFF.

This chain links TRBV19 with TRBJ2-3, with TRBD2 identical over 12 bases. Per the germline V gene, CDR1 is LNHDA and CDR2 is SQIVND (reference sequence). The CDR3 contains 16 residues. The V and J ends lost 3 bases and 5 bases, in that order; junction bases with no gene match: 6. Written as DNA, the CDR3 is TGTGCCAGTAGTATCCTAGCGGGAGGGCCGGGAGATACGCAGTATTTT. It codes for CASSILAGGPGDTQYF.

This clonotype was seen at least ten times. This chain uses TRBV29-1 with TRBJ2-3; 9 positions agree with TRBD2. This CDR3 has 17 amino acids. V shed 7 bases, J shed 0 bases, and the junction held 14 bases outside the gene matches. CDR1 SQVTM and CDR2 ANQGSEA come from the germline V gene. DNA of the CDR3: TGCAGCGGAGGAATAGTTCTAGCGGGATCTAGCACAGATACGCAGTATTTT. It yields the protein CSGGIVLAGSSTDTQYF.

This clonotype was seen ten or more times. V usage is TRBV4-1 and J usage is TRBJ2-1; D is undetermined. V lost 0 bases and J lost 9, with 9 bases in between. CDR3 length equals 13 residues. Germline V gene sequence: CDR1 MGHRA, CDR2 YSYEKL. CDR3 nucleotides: TGCGCCAGCAGCCAAGAAATTGGGCGTGAGCAGTTCTTC. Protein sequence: CASSQEIGREQFF.

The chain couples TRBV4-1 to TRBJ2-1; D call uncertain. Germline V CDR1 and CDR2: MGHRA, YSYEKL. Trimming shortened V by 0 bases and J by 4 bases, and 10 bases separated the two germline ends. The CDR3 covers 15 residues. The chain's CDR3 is CASSQESSRYNEQFF. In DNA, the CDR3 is TGCGCCAGCAGCCAAGAAAGTAGCAGGTACAATGAGCAGTTCTTC.

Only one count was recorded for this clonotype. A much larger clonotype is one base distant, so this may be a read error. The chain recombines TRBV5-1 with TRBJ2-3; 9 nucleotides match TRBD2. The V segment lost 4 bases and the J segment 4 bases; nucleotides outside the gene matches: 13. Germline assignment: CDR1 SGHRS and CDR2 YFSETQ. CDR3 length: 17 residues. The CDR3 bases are TGCGCCAGCAGCCATGGGGTTAGCGGGGGCCGAGCAGATACGCAGTATTTT. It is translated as CASSHGVSGGRADTQYF.

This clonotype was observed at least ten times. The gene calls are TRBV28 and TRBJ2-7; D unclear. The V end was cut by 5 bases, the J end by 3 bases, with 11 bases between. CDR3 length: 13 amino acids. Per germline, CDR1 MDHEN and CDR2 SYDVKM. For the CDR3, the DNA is TGTGCCAGCAGTCCCGCCGCATACTACGAGCAGTACTTC. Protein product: CASSPAAYYEQYF.